This TCR beta chain was sequenced during a study of lymphopenia after photon versus proton radiotherapy. Study-wide results and caveats: Larger post-nadir TCR diversity loss correlated inversely with survival in deceased patients. After lymphocyte nadir, photon-treated repertoires showed oligoclonal expansion, especially CD8+ Temra. Under photons, naive T cells and diversity fell while effector/memory populations rose.

J was trimmed by 3 bases and V by 3 bases; bases with no gene match: 3. The CDR3 totals 14 residues. Germline V gives CDR1 KGHSH, CDR2 LQKENI. Comments on this clone: Antigen unknown. The same CDR3 arises from other DNA sequences in this sample as well.

The repertoire was sequenced with immunoSEQ multiplex PCR; TCRdb's copy has only in-frame clones and lacks some. The table records around 160,000 clones, roughly nine tenths of them present only once. This receptor was identified in a man aged 45-65 years with gastric cancer. The chain employs TRBV18 and TRBJ1-1, with TRBD1 identical over 8 bases. Sequencing used peripheral blood, obtained from a patient treated with photon-based radiotherapy. The CDR3 sequence: CASSPQGADTEAFF. CDR3 in DNA: TGTGCCAGCTCACCCCAGGGGGCTGACACTGAAGCTTTCTTT.